Following are 30 T cell receptor beta chains from one sample sequenced in a study of blood T cell repertoires in COVID-19. Only in-frame clones appear in the TCRdb table, and some are missing; sequencing was by immunoSEQ multiplex PCR. The sample records fewer than 120,000 clones, 80% to 90% being singletons. Material for sequencing was peripheral blood. These receptors were obtained from a woman aged 60-70 years with acute or convalescent COVID-19.

The CDR3 region is CASSLGGHYTGELFF. In DNA, the CDR3 is TGTGCCAGCAGCTTAGGGGGCCATTACACCGGGGAGCTGTTTTTT. V and J are TRBV7-8 and TRBJ2-2; tentatively, D is TRBD1 (5 bases). Between the trimmed V and J ends, which lost 1 base and 3 bases, there was a span of 9 bases. CDR3 length equals 15 residues. Looked up from germline, CDR1 is SGHVS and CDR2 is FQNEAQ. Complete variable domain (other parts from reference TRBV7-8 and TRBJ2-2): GAGVSQSPRYKVAKRGQDVALRCDPISGHVSLFWYQQALGQGPEFLTYFQNEAQLDKSGLPSDRFFAERPEGSVSTLKIQRTQQEDSAVYLCASSLGGHYTGELFFGEGSRLTVL.

Only one count was recorded for this clone. This rearrangement joins TRBV6-1 to TRBJ1-5; maybe TRBD1 (6 bases). This CDR3 is 17 amino acids long. In germline, CDR1 is MNHNS, CDR2 SASEGT. V lost 2 bases and J 4 bases, leaving 18 bases between the germline ends. CDR3 in amino acids: CASSEFWQGNGNQPQHF. The CDR3 DNA sequence: TGTGCCAGCAGTGAATTTTGGCAGGGGAATGGAAATCAGCCCCAGCATTTT.

This clone was detected only once. This chain joins TRBV4-1 and TRBJ2-7; TRBD1 matches 9 bases. Trimming removed 4 bases from V and 7 bases from J; junction bases left unmatched: 11. Germline lookup yields CDR1 MGHRA and CDR2 YSYEKL. The CDR3 sequence is 15 residues long. The CDR3 loop reads CASSLVTGTGREQYF. CDR3 coding DNA: TGCGCCAGCAGCCTAGTAACCGGGACAGGGAGGGAGCAGTACTTC.

The chain uses TRBV5-1 and TRBJ2-5; a weak D match, TRBD1 (6 bases). This CDR3 is 15 amino acids long. Germline loops: CDR1 SGHRS, CDR2 YFSETQ. V was shortened by 4 bases and J by 2 bases, with 15 bases between the two germline ends. The CDR3 coding sequence is TGCGCCAGCAGCCCCGGTGGGACATCTCAAGAGACCCAGTACTTC. It codes for CASSPGGTSQETQYF.

The sample holds one count of this clone. V and J are TRBV4-2 and TRBJ2-2, with 8 bases matching TRBD2. In germline, CDR1 is LGHNA, CDR2 YNFKEQ. V lost 4 bases, J lost 3 bases, and 7 bases stayed unmatched. This CDR3 region has 16 residues. CDR3 loop: CASSRRPGGDTGELFF. CDR3 nucleotides: TGTGCCAGCAGCCGAAGGCCGGGAGGGGACACCGGGGAGCTGTTTTTT.

The chain's CDR3 is CASSQNPGLAGYEQFF. The CDR3 region has the DNA TGCGCCAGCAGCCAAAACCCGGGACTAGCGGGGTATGAGCAGTTCTTC. This rearrangement joins TRBV4-3 to TRBJ2-1; 13 positions match TRBD2. Germline values: CDR1 LGHNA, CDR2 YSLEER. The CDR3 loop spans 16 amino acids. V was clipped by 2 bases and J by 8 bases; unmatched bases: 6.

A single count supports this clone. The V and J genes are TRBV3-1 (or the pseudogene TRBV3-2) and TRBJ2-5, with TRBD2 matching 12 bases. V dropped 3 bases and J dropped 7; count of bases not matched to a gene: 6. Germline loops: CDR1 LGHDT, CDR2 YNNKEL (reference sequence). CDR3 length: 15 residues. The CDR3 DNA reads TGTGCCAGCAGCCAGACTAGCGGGGGTTGGGGGACCCAGTACTTC. It codes for CASSQTSGGWGTQYF.

This clone has a single count. This sequence joins TRBV29-1 and TRBJ2-7; tentative D call: TRBD1 (5 bases). Germline lookup yields CDR1 SQVTM and CDR2 ANQGSEA. The V gene lost 2 bases and the J gene lost 2 bases, with 7 bases spanning the gap. The CDR3 spans 12 residues. The CDR3 DNA reads as TGCAGCGTTGAACAGACAGCCTACGAGCAGTACTTC. Its translation: CSVEQTAYEQYF.

Concerning this clone: Its ends do not fully match the called genes, so a read error is possible. This chain links TRBV9 with TRBJ2-3; weak D call: TRBD2 (7 bases). The CDR3 has 14 residues. Looked up from germline, CDR1 is SGDLS and CDR2 is YYNGEE. The CDR3 spells CASPTPGGHRYAVF. CDR3 DNA sequence: TGTGCCAGTCCTACCCCGGGGGGACACAGATACGCAGTATTT.

This chain uses TRBV5-4 with TRBJ1-2; maybe TRBD1 (5 bases). This CDR3 comprises 14 residues. Deletions cut 5 bases from V and 5 bases from J, with 16 bases between. Germline loops: CDR1 SGHNT, CDR2 YYREEE (reference sequence). DNA for the CDR3: TGTGCCAGCAGTCCTGGGTCGGGGGATTATGGCTACACCTTC. Its protein product is CASSPGSGDYGYTF.

The chain recombines TRBV5-1 with TRBJ1-1; tentatively, D is TRBD1 (6 bases). Trimming removed 2 bases at V and 8 bases at J, with 19 bases between. Germline lookup yields CDR1 SGHRS and CDR2 YFSETQ. CDR3 size: 15 residues. DNA of the CDR3: TGCGCCAGCAGCTTAGGTTTAGGGGGAGGGGAAGAAGCTTTCTTT. It codes for CASSLGLGGGEEAFF.

The chain links TRBV28 to TRBJ1-2; no reliable D call. The CDR3 is 12 amino acids. Germline V gene data show CDR1 as MDHEN and CDR2 as SYDVKM. Deletions cut 5 bases from V and 5 bases from J, with 9 bases between. The CDR3 reads CASSIAPYGYTF. The CDR3 DNA sequence: TGTGCCAGCAGTATCGCGCCGTATGGCTACACCTTC.

V is TRBV27 and J is TRBJ1-1; tentatively, D is TRBD1 (6 bases). Germline V gene lookup returns CDR1 MNHEY and CDR2 SMNVEV (reference sequence). Trimming shortened V by 5 bases and J by 1 base, and 11 bases separated the two germline ends. The CDR3 is made up of 14 amino acids. The CDR3 loop is CASSAGTPNTEAFF. In DNA, the CDR3 is TGTGCCAGCAGTGCCGGGACACCGAACACTGAAGCTTTCTTT.

The chain has TRBV5-1 and TRBJ2-3; possibly TRBD1 for D (6 bases). Germline values: CDR1 SGHRS, CDR2 YFSETQ. V lost 0 bases and J 2 bases, leaving 13 bases between the germline ends. This CDR3 has 16 amino acids. This CDR3 reads CASSLAAQGFTDTQYF. The CDR3 DNA sequence: TGCGCCAGCAGCTTGGCCGCTCAGGGGTTCACAGATACGCAGTATTTT.

CDR3 DNA: TGTGCCAGCTCACCACTTCTGGACAGGGCGCATGAGCAGTTCTTC. This sequence encodes CASSPLLDRAHEQFF. This chain uses TRBV18 with TRBJ2-1, with 8 nucleotides matching TRBD1. V shed 1 base and J 8 bases; nucleotides not matched to a gene: 7. CDR3 length equals 15 residues. Germline CDR1 and CDR2: KGHSH and LQKENI.

The chain is built from TRBV6-5 and TRBJ2-3, with a possible D match to TRBD1 (5 bases). In germline, CDR1 is MNHEY, CDR2 SVGAGI. V was trimmed by 4 bases and J by 5 bases, leaving 7 bases between them. This CDR3 region has 12 residues. CDR3 sequence (DNA): TGTGCCAGCAGTTTAAGGGGAGATACGCAGTATTTT. Amino acid sequence: CASSLRGDTQYF.

In DNA form, the CDR3 reads TGTGCCAGCTCACCACCGACGACAGTATACGAGCAGTACTTC. Residues: CASSPPTTVYEQYF. The chain couples TRBV18 to TRBJ2-7, with a weak D call TRBD1 (5 bases). Looked up from germline, CDR1 is KGHSH and CDR2 is LQKENI. The CDR3 is 14 residues long. V was pared by 0 bases and J by 4 bases, with 10 bases between.

The gene calls are TRBV7-2 and TRBJ1-1; the D gene is possibly TRBD1 (6 bases). Germline assignment: CDR1 SGHTA and CDR2 FQGNSA. The CDR3 is made up of 16 amino acids. The V end lost 5 bases, the J end lost 1 base, and 17 bases lay between the germline ends. CDR3 amino acids: CASSLRGGLPNTEAFF. The CDR3 nucleotides are TGTGCCAGCAGCCTTCGCGGGGGGCTACCGAACACTGAAGCTTTCTTT.

The chain couples TRBV6-2 or TRBV6-3 to TRBJ2-3; the match to TRBD2 covers 7 bases. The CDR3 runs 21 residues. The germline CDR1 and CDR2 sequences are MNHEY and SVGEGT. V trimming: 0 bases; J trimming: 2 bases; junction bases outside the gene matches: 20. The CDR3 DNA reads TGTGCCAGCAGTTACTCCCCGGTCTCGGGGGGACGATATCTACCCACAGATACGCAGTATTTT. It specifies CASSYSPVSGGRYLPTDTQYF.

Worth noting for this clone: The junction shows a germline mismatch at one end, possibly a read error. The genes are TRBV7-7 and TRBJ2-7; D gene uncertain. The CDR3 is 17 residues long. Germline CDR1 SSHAT, CDR2 FNYEAQ (reference sequence). The CDR3 DNA reads as TGTGCTAGCAGTGTACCAAGGAGCGAGCTCTATGCCTACGAGCAGTACTTC. Its protein is CASSVPRSELYAYEQYF.

This chain connects TRBV7-9 to TRBJ1-1, with TRBD1 identical over 7 bases. This CDR3 is 14 amino acids long. Germline V gene data show CDR1 as SEHNR and CDR2 as FQNEAQ (reference sequence). V was pared by 2 bases and J by 10 bases, with 10 bases of the junction left unmatched. The DNA of the CDR3 is TGTGCCAGCAGCTTAAACTCAGGGGGAGGTGGAGCTTTCTTT. Translation gives CASSLNSGGGGAFF.

The chain carries TRBV4-1 and TRBJ2-6, with a tentative D call TRBD2 (7 bases). The CDR3 extends over 17 amino acids. Trimming stripped 1 base from V and 3 bases from J, with 13 bases between. The germline CDR1 and CDR2 sequences are MGHRA and YSYEKL. CDR3 coding DNA: TGCGCCAGCAGCCAAGTTGGGGGGGGCTTTGGGGCCAACGTCCTGACTTTC. This translates into CASSQVGGGFGANVLTF.

J is TRBJ2-2 and V is TRBV7-2; 8 bases map to TRBD1. CDR3 length equals 16 residues. Unmatched junction bases numbered 6, after V lost 5 bases and J lost 1 base. Germline assignment: CDR1 SGHTA and CDR2 FQGNSA. This CDR3 is CASSQGGTGNTGELFF. The CDR3 nucleotides read TGTGCCAGCAGCCAAGGGGGGACAGGGAACACCGGGGAGCTGTTTTTT.

V and J are TRBV9 and TRBJ2-5; the D gene is possibly TRBD2 (6 bases). From germline, CDR1 is SGDLS and CDR2 YYNGEE. V dropped 3 bases and J dropped 4 bases, with 19 bases sitting between them. CDR3 length equals 16 residues. The CDR3 coding sequence is TGTGCCAGCAGCGCCGCGACTAGTCGAACGGGAGAGACCCAGTACTTC. It specifies CASSAATSRTGETQYF. Using reference TRBV9 and TRBJ2-5 for the parts outside the CDR3, the full variable domain is DSGVTQTPKHLITATGQRVTLRCSPRSGDLSVYWYQQSLDQGLQFLIQYYNGEERAKGNILERFSAQQFPDLHSELNLSSLELGDSALYFCASSAATSRTGETQYFGPGTRLLVL.

This clone was counted a single time. The V and J genes are TRBV28 and TRBJ2-3; no definite D call. The germline V and J ends were trimmed by 2 bases and 3 bases, with 12 bases remaining between them. Germline loops: CDR1 MDHEN, CDR2 SYDVKM. This CDR3 contains 15 residues. In nucleotides, the CDR3 is TGTGCCAGCAGTTTAGTTCACGGCGGAACAGATACGCAGTATTTT. Protein sequence: CASSLVHGGTDTQYF.

This clone was observed a single time. The chain combines TRBV5-1 with TRBJ1-6, with D tentatively TRBD1 (5 bases). CDR1 and CDR2 from the germline V gene are SGHRS and YFSETQ. With 2 bases removed from V and 10 bases from J, the gap between germline ends came to 16 bases. The CDR3 runs 15 residues. The CDR3 loop reads CASSFIRQFGSPLHF. The CDR3 DNA is TGCGCCAGCAGCTTTATCAGACAGTTCGGCTCACCCCTCCACTTT.

The chain employs TRBV12-2 and TRBJ2-1; TRBD1, the D gene given by the table, was not confirmed from the DNA. TRBV12-2 is a pseudogene. There are 16 residues in the CDR3. The DNA for the CDR3 is TGTGCAAGTCGCTTATGTGGGACAGGGACTGACAATGAGCAGTTCTTC. Amino acids: CASRLCGTGTDNEQFF.

V gene TRBV2 combines with J gene TRBJ2-7, with TRBD1 matching over 11 bases. Germline V CDR1 and CDR2: SNHLY, FYNNEI. This CDR3 has 15 residues. The junction had 10 bases not matched to a gene; V was cut back by 6 bases and J by 6 bases. CDR3 sequence reads: CASRPPGTGGSEQYF. The CDR3 nucleotides are TGTGCCAGCAGGCCTCCCGGGACAGGGGGGTCCGAGCAGTACTTC.

This chain joins TRBV28 and TRBJ1-5; D uncertain. The CDR3 runs to 12 residues. The V gene's germline CDR1 is MDHEN and CDR2 SYDVKM. V shed 4 bases and J shed 4 bases, with 5 bases lying between them. The CDR3: CASSYGNQPQHF. The CDR3 DNA reads as TGTGCCAGCAGTTACGGGAATCAGCCCCAGCATTTT.

J is TRBJ1-6 and V is TRBV19, with 7 bases fitting TRBD1. The CDR3 has 16 amino acids. The V gene end was trimmed by 4 bases and the J gene end by 5 bases; junction bases not matched to a gene: 8. CDR1 and CDR2 (germline): LNHDA, SQIVND (reference sequence). CDR3 protein: CASSTDRVGHNSPLHF. Written as DNA, the CDR3 is TGTGCCAGTAGTACAGACAGGGTAGGGCATAATTCACCCCTCCACTTT.